This TCR beta chain appears in the sequencing data of a study of shared clonotypes between healthy human individuals. Study-level points and caveats: Genetic and exposure-history diversity was limited by the small donor number. Naive subsets, compared against memory subsets, generally had larger estimated richness values.

Sequencing used immunoSEQ multiplex PCR; TCRdb keeps in-frame clones, though not all of them. The data show approximately 2,000,000 clones, with around 93% seen just once and 1.5% to 2% held by the top ten. V was clipped by 7 bases and J by 2 bases, with 15 bases between them. Germline CDR1 and CDR2: MNHEY and SMNVEV (reference sequence). This CDR3 region has 14 residues. For this clone: As yet, its antigen is unknown.

Naive CD8 cells were CD45RO-negative, positively selected for CCR7, excluding terminally differentiated effector memory CD45RA+ cells. The TCR was taken from a man aged 18 to 29 in good health. Some clones in this sample may be carry-over from other donors' samples. The V gene is TRBV27, the J gene TRBJ2-7; perhaps TRBD1 as D (5 bases). Sequencing was performed on naive CD8+ T cells from PBMCs. The DNA of the CDR3 is TGTGCCAGCAAATTACAGGTTCTTGCCTACGAGCAGTACTTC. Translation: CASKLQVLAYEQYF.